This entry features one T cell receptor (beta chain) sequence. The entry originates in a study of blood T cell repertoires in COVID-19. Study as a whole: Acute and convalescent COVID-19 specimens originated in the United States, Italy and Spain.

The CDR3 totals 17 residues. Germline CDR1 MGHDK, CDR2 SYGVNS. V shed 8 bases and J shed 7 bases, with 26 bases lying between them. In the source study's methods: Amplification from reference gene primers served as the basis for estimated nucleated cell counts. The table came from immunoSEQ multiplex PCR; TCRdb's copy has only in-frame clones and leaves some out. V, J and clone size derive from that table, while D and trimming were established from the DNA sequence. This sample carries about 88,000 clones, roughly 80% of them seen once, and the ten largest clones take approximately 10%. The chain links TRBV25-1 to TRBJ1-4, with D hard to call. The sequence derives from a human donor in a cohort sampled during active COVID-19. Sequenced material: peripheral blood. The CDR3 DNA sequence: TGTGCCAGCCCTGCGGCAGAACGTGATGCGGTTGGTGAAAAACTGTTTTTT. This encodes CASPAAERDAVGEKLFF.